These 18 T cell receptor beta chains came from one sample sequenced in a study of T cell clonality in common variable immunodeficiency. Whole-study findings and limits: Common variable immunodeficiency TCR beta sequences reportedly had fewer deletions and N-nucleotide insertions.

These receptors lack a known antigen. The protocol was immunoSEQ multiplex PCR, while the TCRdb copy is restricted to in-frame clones and leaves out a portion. The sample was found to contain about 17,000 clones, and every one recurs. Source material: peripheral blood mononuclear cells. The receptors were gathered from a human donor with common variable immunodeficiency.

This clone was seen repeatedly, ten times or more. The part of the CDR3 DNA that was read is TGCGCCAGCAGCATGGAGGGACAGCGAAATTCGGCC. Its protein product is CASSMEGQRNSA. The CDR3 in its entirety is CASSMEGQRNSALHF. This rearrangement joins TRBV5-1 to TRBJ1-6; TRBD1 agrees at 7 bases. The CDR3 end falls 3 residues outside the read, so it is completed with the germline J gene. Germline lookup yields CDR1 SGHRS and CDR2 YFSETQ. The CDR3 loop spans 15 amino acids.

With respect to this clone: The read terminates 3 residues ahead of where the CDR3 ends, so the germline J gene completes it. The V and J genes are TRBV7-9 and TRBJ2-5, with a tentative D call TRBD1 (6 bases). Trimming took 5 bases from V and 1 from J, leaving 14 bases between them. The CDR3 spans 15 residues. The V gene's germline CDR1 is SEHNR and CDR2 FQNEAQ (reference sequence). CDR3 loop: CASSRQETLQETQYF. Partial CDR3 DNA: TGTGCCAGCAGCCGACAGGAGACACTCCAAGAGACC.

This clone was seen at least ten times. The read ends 3 residues before the CDR3 terminus; that terminus is restored from the germline J gene. The chain is built from TRBV7-9 and TRBJ1-1; D gene ambiguous. Per germline, CDR1 SEHNR and CDR2 FQNEAQ (reference sequence). The CDR3 has 14 amino acids. V shed 0 bases and J shed 5 bases, with 10 bases lying between them. CDR3 DNA, as far as it was read: TGTGCCAGCAGCTTAGCAGGGCAGTCGACTGAA. As protein: CASSLAGQSTE. In full, the CDR3 reads CASSLAGQSTEAFF. The whole variable domain, remainder taken from reference TRBV7-9 and TRBJ1-1, is DTGVSQNPRHKITKRGQNVTFRCDPISEHNRLYWYRQTLGQGPEFLTYFQNEAQLEKSRLLSDRFSAERPKGSFSTLEIQRTEQGDSAMYLCASSLAGQSTEAFFGQGTRLTVV.

The sample holds a few counts of this clone. The sequenced CDR3 bases are TGTGCCAGCAGCTCGGACAGAGGTAGTGAAAAA. Amino acid sequence: CASSSDRGSEK. The full CDR3 protein reads CASSSDRGSEKLFF. The chain links TRBV7-9 to TRBJ1-4, with D maybe TRBD1 (6 bases). The missing CDR3 end, 3 residues past where the read stops, is filled in from the germline J gene. This CDR3 is built from 14 residues. CDR1 is SEHNR, CDR2 FQNEAQ, per germline (reference sequence). V was clipped by 4 bases and J by 7 bases, with 13 bases between them.

This clone was picked up many times. Partial CDR3 DNA: TGCGCCAGCAGCTTAGGGACTAGCGGGGGCTCCACAGATACG. Translation gives CASSLGTSGGSTDT. The full CDR3 protein reads CASSLGTSGGSTDTQYF. The chain carries TRBV5-1 and TRBJ2-3, with 14 nucleotides matching TRBD2. The sequence runs out 3 residues before the end of the CDR3; the remainder is reconstructed from the germline J gene. The germline V gene has CDR1 SGHRS and CDR2 YFSETQ. V lost 2 bases to trimming and J lost 2 bases; unmatched junction nucleotides: 4. CDR3 length equals 17 residues.

This clone has more than one count but fewer than ten. Read sequence stops 3 residues before the CDR3 end, and the germline J gene provides the missing end. The same CDR3 can be traced to other DNA sequences in this sample. The J gene is TRBJ2-7, the V gene TRBV7-2; 11 nucleotides match TRBD2. Germline V CDR1 and CDR2: SGHTA, FQGNSA. This CDR3 contains 14 residues. V trimming: 4 bases; J trimming: 3 bases; junction bases outside the gene matches: 2. The covered CDR3 bases are TGTGCCAGCAGCTCGACTAGCGGGATCTACGAG. Protein product: CASSSTSGIYE. The whole CDR3 reads CASSSTSGIYEQYF. The complete variable domain, with remaining parts taken from reference TRBV7-2 and TRBJ2-7, reads GAGVSQSPSNKVTEKGKDVELRCDPISGHTALYWYRQSLGQGLEFLIYFQGNSAPDKSGLPSDRFSAERTGGSVSTLTIQRTQQEDSAVYLCASSSTSGIYEQYFGPGTRLTVT.

This clone was seen repeatedly, ten times or more. The DNA ends 3 residues before the CDR3 does, and the rest of the CDR3 is filled in from the germline J gene. V is TRBV18 and J is TRBJ1-4; 8 positions agree with TRBD1. This CDR3 has 13 amino acids. In germline, CDR1 is KGHSH, CDR2 LQKENI. V gave up 5 bases and J gave up 7 bases; unmatched junction bases: 3. The DNA read from the CDR3 is TGTGCCAGCTCAACGACAGGGGCTGAAAAA. As protein: CASSTTGAEK. Given in full, the CDR3 is CASSTTGAEKLFF.

This clone was counted between two and nine times. The read comes to an end 3 residues before the CDR3 does, leaving the germline J gene to fill in the end. The rearrangement joins TRBV6-2 or TRBV6-3 to TRBJ2-1; 11 bases map to TRBD2. V was clipped by 0 bases and J by 8 bases; unmatched bases: 6. The CDR3 contains 16 residues. CDR1 and CDR2 from the germline V gene are MNHEY and SVGEGT. The chain's CDR3 is CASSYSQLAGADEQFF. The covered CDR3 bases are TGTGCCAGCAGTTACTCCCAACTAGCGGGAGCTGATGAG.

This clone was detected ten times or more. The CDR3 goes on 3 residues after the read ends, and that part is filled in from the germline J gene. The V gene is TRBV20-1, the J gene TRBJ2-1; D possibly corresponds to TRBD1 (6 bases). Trimming left V 0 bases short and J 0 bases short, with 12 bases between. Germline values: CDR1 DFQATT, CDR2 SNEGSKA (reference sequence). The CDR3 totals 16 residues. The DNA read from the CDR3 is TGCAGTGCTAGAGATTCCCGGACAGTCTCCTACAATGAG. It specifies CSARDSRTVSYNE. The whole CDR3 protein is CSARDSRTVSYNEQFF.

About this clone itself: The read gets to within 3 residues of the CDR3 end, and the germline J gene fills in the rest. The gene calls are TRBV20-1 and TRBJ2-1; 12 positions match TRBD2. Germline CDR1 is DFQATT and CDR2 is SNEGSKA (reference sequence). Trimming at V came to 6 bases and at J to 2 bases, leaving 14 bases not matched to a gene. The CDR3 has 18 residues. CDR3 protein: CSARSLPTSGGTYNEQFF. The CDR3 DNA, read in part, is TGCAGTGCCCGATCATTACCGACTAGCGGGGGAACCTACAATGAG.

This clone showed up many times. The CDR3 is cut off 3 residues early in the read; its end comes from the germline J gene. This chain links TRBV7-9 with TRBJ1-4; D might be TRBD1 (5 bases). V lost 1 base and J 7 bases, leaving 10 bases between the germline ends. This CDR3 is 14 amino acids long. Germline values: CDR1 SEHNR, CDR2 FQNEAQ (reference sequence). CDR3 DNA, as far as it was read: TGTGCCAGCAGCTTAGTGGGGCGGGGTGAAAAA. This codes for CASSLVGRGEK. The CDR3, in full, reads CASSLVGRGEKLFF.

For this clone: The read is 3 residues too short to cover the CDR3 end, so that end is filled in from the germline J gene. The rearrangement joins TRBV7-9 to TRBJ1-1, with a weak D call TRBD1 (6 bases). Trimming shortened V by 6 bases and J by 4 bases, and 15 bases separated the two germline ends. CDR1 SEHNR and CDR2 FQNEAQ come from the germline V gene (reference sequence). There are 14 residues in the CDR3. CDR3 residues: CASSVQGLGTEAFF. The DNA read from the CDR3 is TGTGCCAGCAGTGTACAGGGTTTAGGCACTGAA.

This clone was seen more than once but under ten times. The read halts 3 residues ahead of the CDR3 end, with the missing end drawn from the germline J gene. The rearrangement uses TRBV6-2 or TRBV6-3 and TRBJ1-2; 7 nucleotides agree with TRBD1. Trimming cost V 5 bases and J 2 bases; bases outside gene matches: 2. Germline CDR1 and CDR2: MNHEY and SVGEGT. This CDR3 contains 13 residues. The part of the CDR3 DNA that was read is TGTGCCAGCAGTAGGGACAGCAACTATGGC. As protein: CASSRDSNYG. The whole CDR3 protein reads CASSRDSNYGYTF.

The part of the CDR3 DNA that was read is TGCGCCAGCAGCCGCCCCCCACAGGGGAGGGCAGATACG. Translated, it gives CASSRPPQGRADT. The full CDR3 is CASSRPPQGRADTQYF. The chain couples TRBV5-1 to TRBJ2-3; D might be TRBD1 or TRBD2, each matching 7 bases. The CDR3 goes on 3 residues after the read ends, and that part is filled in from the germline J gene. Germline V gene data show CDR1 as SGHRS and CDR2 as YFSETQ. The ends were cut back, 4 bases at V and 4 bases at J, with 19 bases in the middle. The CDR3 contains 16 residues.

Remarks on this clone: The read ends 3 residues before the CDR3 terminus; that terminus is restored from the germline J gene. This sequence joins TRBV2 and TRBJ1-2, with no clear D. V gave up 4 bases and J gave up 4 bases, with 16 bases separating them. CDR1 is SNHLY, CDR2 FYNNEI, per germline. This CDR3 contains 15 residues. CDR3 sequence reads: CASSVLRDSFYGYTF. Incomplete CDR3 DNA: TGTGCCAGCAGTGTTCTGAGAGACTCATTCTATGGC.

This clone appeared a few times. Coverage ceases 3 residues before the CDR3 finishes, and the germline J gene fills in the end. The chain combines TRBV18 with TRBJ1-2; D might be TRBD1 (6 bases). V lost 3 bases, J lost 3 bases, and 14 bases lay in between. Germline lookup yields CDR1 KGHSH and CDR2 LQKENI. The CDR3 extends over 15 amino acids. This CDR3 reads CASSPPQDRYYGYTF. The sequenced CDR3 bases are TGTGCCAGCTCACCGCCGCAGGACAGATACTATGGC. Full variable domain (missing parts from reference TRBV18 and TRBJ1-2): NAGVMQNPRHLVRRRGQEARLRCSPMKGHSHVYWYRQLPEEGLKFMVYLQKENIIDESGMPKERFSAEFPKEGPSILRIQQVVRGDSAAYFCASSPPQDRYYGYTFGSGTRLTVV.

Comment on this clone: The read is 3 residues too short to cover the CDR3 end, so that end is filled in from the germline J gene. V is TRBV7-2 and J is TRBJ2-3; D is unclear. The CDR3 length is 14 residues. V gave up 5 bases and J gave up 1 base, with 10 bases separating them. Germline values: CDR1 SGHTA, CDR2 FQGNSA. The CDR3 loop reads CASSLGYGTDTQYF. Incomplete CDR3 DNA: TGTGCCAGCAGCCTCGGGTACGGCACAGATACG. Full variable domain (remainder filled in from reference TRBV7-2 and TRBJ2-3): GAGVSQSPSNKVTEKGKDVELRCDPISGHTALYWYRQSLGQGLEFLIYFQGNSAPDKSGLPSDRFSAERTGGSVSTLTIQRTQQEDSAVYLCASSLGYGTDTQYFGPGTRLTVL.

On this clone: Sequencing ends 3 residues short of the CDR3 end; the germline J gene provides the rest. J is TRBJ2-1 and V is TRBV11-3; D is undetermined. Germline V gene sequence: CDR1 SGHNT, CDR2 YENEEA. Trimming left V 2 bases short and J 0 bases short, with 5 bases between. The CDR3 spans 14 residues. CDR3 DNA, as far as it was read: TGTGCCAGCAGCTTACCAAACTCCTACAATGAG. This sequence encodes CASSLPNSYNE. The complete CDR3 protein is CASSLPNSYNEQFF.